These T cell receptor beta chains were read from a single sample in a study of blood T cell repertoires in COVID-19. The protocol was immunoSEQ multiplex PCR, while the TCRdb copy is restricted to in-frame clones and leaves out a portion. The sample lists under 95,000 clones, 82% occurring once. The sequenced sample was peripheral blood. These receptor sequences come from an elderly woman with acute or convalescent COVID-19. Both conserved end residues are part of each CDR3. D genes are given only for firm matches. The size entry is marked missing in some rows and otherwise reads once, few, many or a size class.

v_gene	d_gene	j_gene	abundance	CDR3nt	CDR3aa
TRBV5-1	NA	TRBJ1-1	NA	TGCGCCAGCAGCTTGGGGCCACTCCAGGGGAACACTGAAGCTTTCTTT	CASSLGPLQGNTEAFF
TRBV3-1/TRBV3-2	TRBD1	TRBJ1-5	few	TGTGCCAGCAGCCAATGGGCAGGGGGGATGGATGAACCCCAGCATTTT	CASSQWAGGMDEPQHF
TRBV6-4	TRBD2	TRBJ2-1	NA	TGTGCCAGCAGTGTGGAAGCGGGAGGGCCCTATGAGCAGTTCTTC	CASSVEAGGPYEQFF
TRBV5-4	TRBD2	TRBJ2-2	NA	TGTGCCAGCAGCTTGACTAGCGGGGCAACCGGGGAGCTGTTTTTT	CASSLTSGATGELFF
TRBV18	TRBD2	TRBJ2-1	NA	TGTGCCAGCTCAGTCCTAGCGGATGAGCAGTTCTTC	CASSVLADEQFF
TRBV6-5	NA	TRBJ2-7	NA	TGTGCCAGCAGTCTTCTTAGACAGTTGCTCGAGCAGTACTTC	CASSLLRQLLEQYF
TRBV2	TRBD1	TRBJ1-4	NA	TGTGCCAGCAGTGCTGACAGGGGGTCAACTAATGAAAAACTGTTTTTT	CASSADRGSTNEKLFF
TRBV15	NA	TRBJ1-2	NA	TGTGCCACCAGCCCCCGACACGGCTATGGCTACACCTTC	CATSPRHGYGYTF
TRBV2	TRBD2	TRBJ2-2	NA	TGTGCCAGCACCGGGGGGAGTTTATATAGCGGGACGGTCGGGGAGCTGTTTTTT	CASTGGSLYSGTVGELFF
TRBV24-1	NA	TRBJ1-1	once	TGTGCCACCAGGCAGGGGCCAAGCACTGAAGCTTTCTTT	CATRQGPSTEAFF
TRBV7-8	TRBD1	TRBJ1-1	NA	TGTGCCAGCAGCTTCCGGACAGGGGCTGGAACTGAAGCTTTCTTT	CASSFRTGAGTEAFF
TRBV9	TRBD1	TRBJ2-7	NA	TGTGCCAGCAGCTTCTCCGGGACAGGAGCCTACGAGCAGTACTTC	CASSFSGTGAYEQYF
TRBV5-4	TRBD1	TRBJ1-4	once	TGTGCCAGCAGCCCAACGACAGGGGGGGATGAAAAACTGTTTTTT	CASSPTTGGDEKLFF
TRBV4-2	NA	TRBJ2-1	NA	TGTGCCAGCAGCCAAGAGGGGGGTATGTCCTACAATGAGCAGTTCTTC	CASSQEGGMSYNEQFF
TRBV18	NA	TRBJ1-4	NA	TGTGCCAGCTCACCGGGCTGGGCAGGAAATGAAAAACTGTTTTTT	CASSPGWAGNEKLFF
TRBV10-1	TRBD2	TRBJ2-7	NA	TGCGCCAGCAGCCCTAGCGGGAGGTTTTACGAGCAGTACTTC	CASSPSGRFYEQYF
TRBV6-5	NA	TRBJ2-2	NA	TGTGCCAGCAGGCGTTATGGCCAGGGGACCGGGGAGCTGTTTTTT	CASRRYGQGTGELFF
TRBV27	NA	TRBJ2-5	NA	TGTGCGACGGGTCTAGTTGACGGAGAGACCCAGTACTTC	CATGLVDGETQYF
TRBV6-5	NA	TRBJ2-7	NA	TGTGCCAGCGGGCATCCAACCTACGAGCAGTACTTC	CASGHPTYEQYF
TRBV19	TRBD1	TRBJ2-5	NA	TGTGCCAGTAGGAGACAGGGGGCCGGGGAGACCCAGTACTTC	CASRRQGAGETQYF
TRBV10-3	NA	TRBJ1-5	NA	TGTGCCATCAGTGAGGCAGGGGGCAATCAGCCCCAGCATTTT	CAISEAGGNQPQHF
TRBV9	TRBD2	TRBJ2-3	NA	TGTGCCAGCAGCCAAAGCAGCGGGGGGAGCACAGATACGCAGTATTTT	CASSQSSGGSTDTQYF
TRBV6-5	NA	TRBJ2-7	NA	TGTGCCAGCAGCTCCTCCGGGACACCATCCTACGAGCAGTACTTC	CASSSSGTPSYEQYF
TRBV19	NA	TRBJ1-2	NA	TGTGCCAGTAGTATACATACAGGCTATGGCTACACCTTC	CASSIHTGYGYTF
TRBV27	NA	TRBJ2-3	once	TGTGCCAGCAGTTTACGGAGCGCCGACACAGATACGCAGTATTTT	CASSLRSADTDTQYF
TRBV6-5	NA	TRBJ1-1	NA	TGTGCCAGCCTCCCAGGTTCCCAGGGCACCGCTGAAGCTTTCTTT	CASLPGSQGTAEAFF
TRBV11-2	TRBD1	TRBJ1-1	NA	TGTGCCAGCAGCTCCACAGCGGCAGGGGGCACTGAAGCTTTCTTT	CASSSTAAGGTEAFF
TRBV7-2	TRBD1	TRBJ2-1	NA	TGTGCCAGCAGCTTCCCCTTGACAGGGAGCAATGAGCAGTTCTTC	CASSFPLTGSNEQFF
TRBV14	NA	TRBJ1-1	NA	TGTGCCAGCAGCCTTAGCGGGACACTGAACACTGAAGCTTTCTTT	CASSLSGTLNTEAFF
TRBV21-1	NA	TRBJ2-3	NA	TGTGCCAGCAGCAACAAGGACAGGGATACGCAGTATTTT	CASSNKDRDTQYF
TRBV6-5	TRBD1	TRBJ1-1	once	TGTGCCAGCAGTCCGGGACAGGCTTCCCTCGAAGCTTTCTTT	CASSPGQASLEAFF
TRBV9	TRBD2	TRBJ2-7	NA	TGTGCCAGCAGCGTAGACGCGGGAGGGCTTCGAAACGAGCAGTACTTC	CASSVDAGGLRNEQYF
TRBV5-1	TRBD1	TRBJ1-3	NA	TGCGCCAGCAGCTTGACTCTTGGACAGGGGTTCTCTGGAAACACCATATATTTT	CASSLTLGQGFSGNTIYF
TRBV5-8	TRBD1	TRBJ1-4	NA	TGTGCCAGCAGCGCGGACAGGTATAATGAAAAACTGTTTTTT	CASSADRYNEKLFF
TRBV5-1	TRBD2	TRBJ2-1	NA	TGCGCCAGCAGCTTAACTAGCGCGACCAATAGTGATGAGCAGTTCTTC	CASSLTSATNSDEQFF
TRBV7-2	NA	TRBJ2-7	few	TGTGCCAGCAGCTTAGGGGCCCTTGCGTACTTC	CASSLGALAYF
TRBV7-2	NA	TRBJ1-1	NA	TGTGCCAGCAGCTTCAACAGGGCTGAAGCTTTCTTT	CASSFNRAEAFF